The rows below give T cell receptor beta chains drawn from one sample of a study of cytomegalovirus exposure and HLA in healthy donors. Measured with immunoSEQ multiplex PCR; TCRdb has only the in-frame clones, and not every one. The sample lists over 110,000 clones, more than 75% occurring once. Source material: PBMCs. The receptors come from a young man in good health and CMV-seropositive. Both conserved end residues are part of each CDR3. D genes are given only for firm matches.

d_call: -
v_call: TRBV5-1
j_call: TRBJ1-1
cdr3_nt: TGCGCCAGCAGTTCCTTGGGTGTCGGGGACACTGAAGCTTTCTTT
cdr3_aa: CASSSLGVGDTEAFF

d_call: -
v_call: TRBV5-6
j_call: TRBJ2-1
cdr3_nt: TGTGCCAGCAGCTTGGTAGGGGGTACCTACAATGAGCAGTTCTTC
cdr3_aa: CASSLVGGTYNEQFF

d_call: TRBD1
v_call: TRBV9
j_call: TRBJ2-7
cdr3_nt: TGTGCCAGCAGCGTATCTCCAGGGACAGGGGAGGAGTACTTC
cdr3_aa: CASSVSPGTGEEYF

d_call: -
v_call: TRBV18
j_call: TRBJ1-6
cdr3_nt: TGTGCCAGCTCACCACGGGGGGATTCACCCCTCCACTTT
cdr3_aa: CASSPRGDSPLHF

d_call: TRBD1
v_call: TRBV5-1
j_call: TRBJ2-1
cdr3_nt: TGCGCCAGCAGCTCGGGGTTTGTGGACAGGCTATACAATGAGCAGTTCTTC
cdr3_aa: CASSSGFVDRLYNEQFF

d_call: -
v_call: TRBV15
j_call: TRBJ1-6
cdr3_nt: TGTGCCACCAGCAGCAGGGGCGGGAATTCACCCCTCCACTTT
cdr3_aa: CATSSRGGNSPLHF

d_call: -
v_call: TRBV5-4
j_call: TRBJ2-3
cdr3_nt: TGTGCCAGCAGCGCGTCTAGCACAGATACGCAGTATTTT
cdr3_aa: CASSASSTDTQYF

d_call: -
v_call: TRBV18
j_call: TRBJ1-2
cdr3_nt: TGTGCCAGCTCACGCGGGGGCTACACAATCTATGGCTACACCTTC
cdr3_aa: CASSRGGYTIYGYTF

d_call: TRBD1
v_call: TRBV7-9
j_call: TRBJ2-7
cdr3_nt: TGTGCCAGCAGCCCAGACAGGGACTACGAGCAGTACTTC
cdr3_aa: CASSPDRDYEQYF

d_call: TRBD1
v_call: TRBV25-1
j_call: TRBJ2-7
cdr3_nt: TGTGCCAGCAGTGAGGCGCGAACAGGGGCCAGCGAGCAGTACTTC
cdr3_aa: CASSEARTGASEQYF